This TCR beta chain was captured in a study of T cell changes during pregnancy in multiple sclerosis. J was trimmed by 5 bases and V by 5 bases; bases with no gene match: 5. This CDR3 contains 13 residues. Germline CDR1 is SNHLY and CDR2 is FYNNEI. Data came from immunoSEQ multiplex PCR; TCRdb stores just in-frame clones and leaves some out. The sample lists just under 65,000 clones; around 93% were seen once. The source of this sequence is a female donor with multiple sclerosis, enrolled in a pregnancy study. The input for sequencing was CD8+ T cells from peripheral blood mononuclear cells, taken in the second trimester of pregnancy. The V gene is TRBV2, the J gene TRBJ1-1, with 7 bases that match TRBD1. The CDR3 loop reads CASSQQGPTEAFF. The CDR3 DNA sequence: TGTGCCAGCAGTCAACAGGGGCCTACTGAAGCTTTCTTT.